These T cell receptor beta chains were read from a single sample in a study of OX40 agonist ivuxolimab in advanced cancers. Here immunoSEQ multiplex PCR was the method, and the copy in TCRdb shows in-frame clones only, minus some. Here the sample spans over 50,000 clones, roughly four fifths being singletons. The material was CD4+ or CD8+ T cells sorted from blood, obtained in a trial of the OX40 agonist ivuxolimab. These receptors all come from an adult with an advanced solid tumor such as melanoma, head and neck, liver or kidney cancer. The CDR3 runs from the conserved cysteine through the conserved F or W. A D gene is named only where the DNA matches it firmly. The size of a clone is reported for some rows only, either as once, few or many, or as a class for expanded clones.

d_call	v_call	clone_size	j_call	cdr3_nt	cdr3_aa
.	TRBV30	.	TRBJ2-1	TGTGCCTGGAGATATTCCTCCCTCCAGTTCTTC	CAWRYSSLQFF
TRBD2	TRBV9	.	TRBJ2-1	TGTGCCAGCAGCGTCGAATGGCGGGAGCCCCCCCCTGAGCAGTTCTTC	CASSVEWREPPPEQFF
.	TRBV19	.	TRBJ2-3	TGTGCCAGTTCAGATAGGGGAAAACGCACAGATACGCAGTATTTT	CASSDRGKRTDTQYF
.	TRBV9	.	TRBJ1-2	TGTGCCAGCAGCCCGGACGGCTCCTTTGGCTACACCTTC	CASSPDGSFGYTF
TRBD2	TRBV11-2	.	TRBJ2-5	TGTGCCAGCAGCTTAACCCGACTAGCGGGGGCCCGGGAGACCCAGTACTTC	CASSLTRLAGARETQYF
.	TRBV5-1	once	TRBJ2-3	TGCGCCAGCAGTAGGTCGGGAGCGGGCGGCACAGATACGCAGTATTTT	CASSRSGAGGTDTQYF
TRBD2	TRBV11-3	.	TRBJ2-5	TGTGCCAGCAGCCTAGCGGCCCAAGAGACCCAGTACTTC	CASSLAAQETQYF
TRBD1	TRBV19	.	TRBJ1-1	TGTGCCAGTACTCGTCGGACAGGGTGGAACACTGAAGCTTTCTTT	CASTRRTGWNTEAFF
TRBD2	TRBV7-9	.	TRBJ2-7	TGTGCCAGCAGCTTAGGAGGCAGCGGACTAGCAAGGGAGCAGTACTTC	CASSLGGSGLAREQYF
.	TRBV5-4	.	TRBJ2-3	TGTGCCAGCAGCTCGGAACCCAGCAACACAGATACGCAGTATTTT	CASSSEPSNTDTQYF
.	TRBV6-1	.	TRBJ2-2	TGTGCCAGCACCGAGGGCCCAGGGTACTCCGGGGAGCTGTTTTTT	CASTEGPGYSGELFF
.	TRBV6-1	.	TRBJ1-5	TGTGCCAGCAGTGAAGCAGGGATTCAGCCCCAGCATTTT	CASSEAGIQPQHF
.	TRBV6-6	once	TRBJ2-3	TGTGCCAGCAGTGGGGATAGACAGAGCACAGATACGCAGTATTTT	CASSGDRQSTDTQYF
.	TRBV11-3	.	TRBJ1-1	TGTGCCAGCAGTTCCCACCGGGGAGTGAACACTGAAGCTTTCTTT	CASSSHRGVNTEAFF
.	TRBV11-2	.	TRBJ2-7	TGTGCCAGCAGCTTAGATCATGTCGGTGGCGAGCAGTACTTC	CASSLDHVGGEQYF
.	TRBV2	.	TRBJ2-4	TGTGCCAGCAGCGCCGCATGGGCCAAAAACATTCAGTACTTC	CASSAAWAKNIQYF
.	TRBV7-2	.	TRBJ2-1	TGTGCCAGCAGCCCACGGAGGGACAATGAGCAGTTCTTC	CASSPRRDNEQFF
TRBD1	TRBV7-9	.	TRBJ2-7	TGTGCCAGCAGCTCCACCGGGACAGCTGCCTACGAGCAGTACTTC	CASSSTGTAAYEQYF
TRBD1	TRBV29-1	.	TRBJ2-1	TGCAGCGTAAACCGGGACAGGGCCCCCTTTGAGCAGTTCTTC	CSVNRDRAPFEQFF
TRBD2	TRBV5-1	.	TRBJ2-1	TGCGCCAGCAGCCACATCCTTAGCGGGAGGCACAATGAGCAGTTCTTC	CASSHILSGRHNEQFF
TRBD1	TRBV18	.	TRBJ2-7	TGTGCCAGCTCACCGCCGAGCGACAGGGGCCACGAGCAGTACTTC	CASSPPSDRGHEQYF
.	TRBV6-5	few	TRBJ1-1	TGTGCCAGCAGGGGTGGACACATGAACACTGAAGCTTTCTTT	CASRGGHMNTEAFF
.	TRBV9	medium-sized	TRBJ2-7	TGTGCCAGCAGCGTCAGTCCAGCTTCCTACGAGCAGTACTTC	CASSVSPASYEQYF
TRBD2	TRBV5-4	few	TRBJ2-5	TGTGCCAGCAGCCCGGGAGTAGCGGGAGGGTTTAAAGAGACCCAGTACTTC	CASSPGVAGGFKETQYF
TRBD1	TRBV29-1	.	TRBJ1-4	TGCAGCATCAGGGACAGCTCAACTAATGAAAAACTGTTTTTT	CSIRDSSTNEKLFF
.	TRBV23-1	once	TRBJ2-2	TGCGCCAGCCCGGACACCCCGAACACCGGGGAGCTGTTTTTT	CASPDTPNTGELFF
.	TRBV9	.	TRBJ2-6	TGTGCCAGCAGCGTCGTGACGGGACGCCTCTCTGGGGCCAACGTCCTGGCTTTC	CASSVVTGRLSGANVLAF
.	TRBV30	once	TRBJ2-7	TGTGCCTGGACCCTAGGGTCGGTCTACGAGCAGTACTTC	CAWTLGSVYEQYF
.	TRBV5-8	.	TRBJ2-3	TGTGCCAGCAGCTTGGGATTAAAAGGGGGGGATACGCAGTATTTT	CASSLGLKGGDTQYF
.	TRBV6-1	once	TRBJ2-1	TGTGCCAGCAGTTCTTGGGAAGAGCAGTTCTTC	CASSSWEEQFF
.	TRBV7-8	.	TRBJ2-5	TGTGCCAGCAGCTTATTAATAGGAGTGGAGACCCAGTACTTC	CASSLLIGVETQYF
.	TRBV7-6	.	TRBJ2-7	TGTGCCAGCAGCGAAGGGGGGGGGTACGAGCAGTACTTC	CASSEGGGYEQYF
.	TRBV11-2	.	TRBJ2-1	TGTGCCAGCAGTCCTAAGCAGGGGACTCGAACGAATGAGCAGTTCTTC	CASSPKQGTRTNEQFF
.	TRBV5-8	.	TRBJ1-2	TGTGCCAGCAGCTTATATGGATCAGTCTACACCTTC	CASSLYGSVYTF
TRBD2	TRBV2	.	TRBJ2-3	TGTGCCAGCAGTGAAGCGGGTGCGGGAGTTGCAGATACGCAGTATTTT	CASSEAGAGVADTQYF
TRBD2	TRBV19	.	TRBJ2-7	TGTGCCAGTAGTCTGACTAGCGGCACCTACGAGCAGTACTTC	CASSLTSGTYEQYF
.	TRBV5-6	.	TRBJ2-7	TGTGCCAGCAGCTTCAGAGGGGGTGGCTACGAGCAGTACTTC	CASSFRGGGYEQYF
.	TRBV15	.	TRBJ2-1	TGTGCCACCAGCAGAGACCGGGCCTGGGGCAATGAGCAGTTCTTC	CATSRDRAWGNEQFF
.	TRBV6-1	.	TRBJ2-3	TGTGCCAGCAGTGTAGGTGGTCGCACAGATACGCAGTATTTT	CASSVGGRTDTQYF
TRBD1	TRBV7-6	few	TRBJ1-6	TGTGCCAGCAGCCAGGGACAGCTGGCCTATAATTCACCCCTCCACTTT	CASSQGQLAYNSPLHF
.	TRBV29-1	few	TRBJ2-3	TGCAGCGTTGGACAGGGCACAGATACGCAGTATTTT	CSVGQGTDTQYF
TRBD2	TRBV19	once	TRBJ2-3	TGTGCCAGTAGTATAAGGTCTAGCGGGGGCGGAGATACGCAGTATTTT	CASSIRSSGGGDTQYF
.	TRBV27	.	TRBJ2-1	TGTGCCAGCAGTTTGGGGCGGTACAATGAGCAGTTCTTC	CASSLGRYNEQFF
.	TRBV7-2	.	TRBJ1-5	TGTGCCAGCAGCCGGACGGTTAGCAATCAGCCCCAGCATTTT	CASSRTVSNQPQHF
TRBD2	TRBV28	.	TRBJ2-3	TGTGCCAGCTCCGCCGGGACTAGAGTTGCAGATACGCAGTATTTT	CASSAGTRVADTQYF
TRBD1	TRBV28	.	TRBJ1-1	TGTGCCAGCAGTTTATCGCTTGGGACAGGCCACACTGAAGCTTTCTTT	CASSLSLGTGHTEAFF
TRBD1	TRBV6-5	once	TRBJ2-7	TGTGCCAGCAGTTACGGGGACAGCTACGAGCAGTACTTC	CASSYGDSYEQYF
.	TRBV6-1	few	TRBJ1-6	TGTGCCGCGGGAGGCTCACCCCTCCACTTT	CAAGGSPLHF
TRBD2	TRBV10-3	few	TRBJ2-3	TGTGCCATCAGTGAAGGGACTAGCGGGAGAAGGGGCACAGATACGCAGTATTTT	CAISEGTSGRRGTDTQYF
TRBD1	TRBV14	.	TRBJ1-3	TGTGCCAGCAGCCGTTGGACAGGGAGTGGAAACACCATATATTTT	CASSRWTGSGNTIYF
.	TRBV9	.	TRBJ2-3	TGTGCCAGCAGCTTCGTAGCGAGCACAGATACGCAGTATTTT	CASSFVASTDTQYF
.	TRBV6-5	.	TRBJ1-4	TGTGCCAGCAGATTGGGGGGGGCAACTAATGAAAAACTGTTTTTT	CASRLGGATNEKLFF
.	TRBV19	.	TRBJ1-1	TGTGCCAGTAGTATCACGCCGGGGAACACTGAAGCTTTCTTT	CASSITPGNTEAFF
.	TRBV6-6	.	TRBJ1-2	TGTGCCAGCAGTTACTCAAGAGGCTATGGCTACACCTTC	CASSYSRGYGYTF
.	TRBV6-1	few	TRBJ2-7	TGTGCCAGCAGTGAGCCAGCGTCCTACGAGCAGTACTTC	CASSEPASYEQYF
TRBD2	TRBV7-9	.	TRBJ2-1	TGTGCCAGCAGCTTAGCGGCAGGGAGGGTCAATGAGCAGTTCTTC	CASSLAAGRVNEQFF
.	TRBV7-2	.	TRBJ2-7	TGTGCCAGCAGCCGAGGACACTCAAGCTCCTACGAGCAGTACTTC	CASSRGHSSSYEQYF
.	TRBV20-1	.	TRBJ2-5	TGCAGTGCCCTGGATACAGAGACCCAGTACTTC	CSALDTETQYF
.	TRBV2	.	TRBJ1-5	TGTGCCAGCAGTGAAGCGCAATTCAGCCAAAGCCGGGCCCAGCATTTT	CASSEAQFSQSRAQHF